Sequencing of this T cell receptor (beta chain) was carried out in a study of blood T cell repertoires in COVID-19 (dated by TCRdb to 2020 to 2021). At the level of the whole study: The collaborator samples originated in the United States, Italy and Spain and spanned the acute and convalescent phases of COVID-19. Nearly every sample came with metadata listing a de-identified subject ID, COVID-19 status, age in years and sex. Subjects who had been exposed to COVID-19, were actively infected with it, or had recovered from it provided the deeply sampled blood TCRbeta repertoires that made up the dataset. The prospective study material was composed of cDNA or gDNA derived from T cells, B-cell-depleted T cells, or PBMCs. HLA class I and class II types, where available, came from metadata supplied by the sample provider rather than from assay-based typing. The samples were drawn from two sources: the first 160 participants of the ongoing ImmuneRACE study, and about 1,300 subjects contributed by 6 global collaborators. The repertoires were released in a freely available public database meant as a resource for research on the immune response to SARS-CoV-2.

Overall results and qualifications from the work: How much clinical and demographic metadata was included differed by source and by participant, and the metadata was provided uncurated.

The junction shows trimming of 6 bases on V and 0 bases on J, and the gene matches do not reach 5 bases of it. The CDR3 starts with the cysteine, ends with the phenylalanine, and has 15 residues. Kept here is only the CDR3 DNA, which spans 45 bases and is read in frame from base 1. In the germline V gene, CDR1 corresponds to MDHEN and CDR2 to SYDVKM. Each collaborating institution followed its own protocols to collect whole blood in K2EDTA tubes. For TCRbeta analysis, collaborators shipped samples as frozen whole blood, isolated PBMCs, or DNA extracted from either of those sample types. The immunoSEQ Assay, a bias-controlled multiplex PCR, was used to amplify TCRbeta CDR3 regions from genomic DNA. The authors' analysis ran thus. The number of nucleated cells in each sample was estimated from the amplification of reference gene primers within the assay. Sequence reads were collapsed and filtered to measure the absolute abundance of every unique TCRbeta CDR3 rearrangement. For each sample, productive Simpson clonality was calculated by taking the square root of Simpson's diversity index across productive rearrangements. Drawn from immuneACCESS, this table holds only the in-frame rearrangements with V and J called that TCRdb kept. Clones are partly lost; checked studies trace under half to an unresolved V gene and leave the rest unexplained. V and J calls and clone size are copied from that table; D and trimming were computed from the DNA. Here the sample has about 110,000 clones; over 65% occur a single time. Less than 2% of the sample lies in the top ten.

Worth noting for this clone: The target of this receptor is not known. No clone much larger than this one lies a single base away; base qualities are absent.

This receptor was taken from a woman aged 40 to 50 with acute or convalescent COVID-19. Sequenced: peripheral blood. Recombination joined TRBV28 with TRBJ2-5; 9 junctional bases match TRBD2. Here the CDR3 is given as CASSPLAGYQETQYF. At the DNA level, the sequence is TGTGCCAGCAGCCCCCTAGCGGGGTACCAAGAGACCCAGTACTTC. Joined to the reference TRBV28 and TRBJ2-5 proteins, this CDR3 gives the full variable domain: DVKVTQSSRYLVKRTGEKVFLECVQDMDHENMFWYRQDPGLGLRLIYFSYDVKMKEKGDIPEGYSVSREKKERFSLILESASTNQTSMYLCASSPLAGYQETQYFGPGTRLLVL.